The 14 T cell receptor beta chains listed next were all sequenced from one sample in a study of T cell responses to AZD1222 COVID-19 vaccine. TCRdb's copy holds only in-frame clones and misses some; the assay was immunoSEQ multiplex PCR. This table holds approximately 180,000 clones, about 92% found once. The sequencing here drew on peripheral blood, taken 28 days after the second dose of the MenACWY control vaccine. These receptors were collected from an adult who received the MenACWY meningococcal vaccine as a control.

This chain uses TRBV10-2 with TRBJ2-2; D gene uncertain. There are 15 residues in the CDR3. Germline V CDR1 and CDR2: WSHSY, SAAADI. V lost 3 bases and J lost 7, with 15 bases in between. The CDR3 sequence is CASSDALRLNGELFF. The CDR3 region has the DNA TGCGCCAGCAGTGACGCCTTGAGGCTTAACGGGGAGCTGTTTTTT.

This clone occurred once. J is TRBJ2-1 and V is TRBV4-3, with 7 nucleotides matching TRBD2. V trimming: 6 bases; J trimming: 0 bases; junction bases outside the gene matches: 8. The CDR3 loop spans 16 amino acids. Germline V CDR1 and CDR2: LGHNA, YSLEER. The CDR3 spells CASSPLALSSYNEQFF. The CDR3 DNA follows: TGCGCCAGCAGTCCACTAGCGTTGAGCTCCTACAATGAGCAGTTCTTC.

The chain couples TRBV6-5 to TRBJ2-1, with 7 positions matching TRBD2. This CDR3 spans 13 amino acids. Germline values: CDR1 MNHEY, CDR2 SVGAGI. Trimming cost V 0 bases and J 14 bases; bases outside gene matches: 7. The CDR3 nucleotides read TGTGCCAGCAGTTACTCTATACTAGCGTCAAAGTTCTTC. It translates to CASSYSILASKFF.

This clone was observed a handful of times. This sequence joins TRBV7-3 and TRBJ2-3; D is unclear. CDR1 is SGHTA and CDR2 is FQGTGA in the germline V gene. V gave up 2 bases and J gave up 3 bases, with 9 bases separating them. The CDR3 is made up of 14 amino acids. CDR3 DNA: TGTGCCAGCAGCTTAGACGGGCGGACAGATACGCAGTATTTT. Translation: CASSLDGRTDTQYF.

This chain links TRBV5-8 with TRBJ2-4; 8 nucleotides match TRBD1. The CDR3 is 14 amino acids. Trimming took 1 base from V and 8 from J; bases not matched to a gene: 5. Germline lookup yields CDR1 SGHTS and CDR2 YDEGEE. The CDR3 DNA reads TGTGCCAGCAGCTTGCGCCAGGGGGCATACATTCAGTACTTC. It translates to CASSLRQGAYIQYF.

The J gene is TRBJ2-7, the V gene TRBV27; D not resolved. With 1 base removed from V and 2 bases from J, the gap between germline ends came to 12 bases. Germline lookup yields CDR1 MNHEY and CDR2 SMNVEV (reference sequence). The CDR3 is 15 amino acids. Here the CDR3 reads CASSLFGERTYEQYF. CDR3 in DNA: TGTGCCAGCAGTTTATTCGGCGAAAGAACCTACGAGCAGTACTTC.

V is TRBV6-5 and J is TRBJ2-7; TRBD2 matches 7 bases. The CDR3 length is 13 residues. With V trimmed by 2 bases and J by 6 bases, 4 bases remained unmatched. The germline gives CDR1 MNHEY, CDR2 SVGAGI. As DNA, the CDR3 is TGTGCCAGCAGTTACGGGACTACGGGCGAGCAGTACTTC. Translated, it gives CASSYGTTGEQYF.

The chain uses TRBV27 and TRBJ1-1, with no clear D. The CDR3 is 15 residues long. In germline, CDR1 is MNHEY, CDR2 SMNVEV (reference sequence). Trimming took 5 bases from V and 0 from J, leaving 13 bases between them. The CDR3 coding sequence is TGTGCCAGCAGTCTCCAAGGACGGATGAACACTGAAGCTTTCTTT. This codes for CASSLQGRMNTEAFF.

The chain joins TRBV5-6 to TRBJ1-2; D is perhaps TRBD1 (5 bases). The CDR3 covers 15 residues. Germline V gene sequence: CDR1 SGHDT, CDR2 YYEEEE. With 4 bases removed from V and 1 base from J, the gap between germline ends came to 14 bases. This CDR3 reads CASSRTTQYNYGYTF. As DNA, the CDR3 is TGTGCCAGCAGCCGGACAACCCAATATAACTATGGCTACACCTTC.

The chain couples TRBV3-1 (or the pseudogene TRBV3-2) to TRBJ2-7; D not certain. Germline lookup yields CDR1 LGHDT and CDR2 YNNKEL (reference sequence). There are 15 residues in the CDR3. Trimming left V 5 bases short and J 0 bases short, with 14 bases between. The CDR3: CASSKKPRSSYEQYF. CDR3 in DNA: TGTGCCAGCAGCAAGAAGCCAAGGAGCTCCTACGAGCAGTACTTC.

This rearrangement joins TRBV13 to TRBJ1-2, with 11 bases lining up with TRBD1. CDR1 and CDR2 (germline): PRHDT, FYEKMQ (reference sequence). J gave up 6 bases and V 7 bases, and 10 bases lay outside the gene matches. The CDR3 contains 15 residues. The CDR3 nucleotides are TGTGCCAGCATCGGACGAGGGACAGGGGGGAATGGCTACACCTTC. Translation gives CASIGRGTGGNGYTF.

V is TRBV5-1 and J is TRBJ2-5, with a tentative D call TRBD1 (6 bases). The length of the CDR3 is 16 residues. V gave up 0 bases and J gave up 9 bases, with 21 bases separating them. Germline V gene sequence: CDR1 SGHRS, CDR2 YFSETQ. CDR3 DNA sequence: TGCGCCAGCAGCTTGGAGTCAACAGGGTCGGGGTCGTCCCAGTACTTC. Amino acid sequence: CASSLESTGSGSSQYF.

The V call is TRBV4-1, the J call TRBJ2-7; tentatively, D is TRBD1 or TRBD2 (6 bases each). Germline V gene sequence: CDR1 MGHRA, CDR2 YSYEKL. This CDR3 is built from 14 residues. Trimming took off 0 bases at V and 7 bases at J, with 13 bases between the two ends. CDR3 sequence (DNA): TGCGCCAGCAGCCAAGATGGTACAGGGAGGGAGCAGTACTTC. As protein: CASSQDGTGREQYF.

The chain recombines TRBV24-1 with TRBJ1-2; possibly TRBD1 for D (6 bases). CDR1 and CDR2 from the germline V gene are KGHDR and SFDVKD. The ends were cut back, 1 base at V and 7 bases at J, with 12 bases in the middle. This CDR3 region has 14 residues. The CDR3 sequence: CATSDFTGTGGYTF. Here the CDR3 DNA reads TGTGCCACCAGTGATTTTACAGGGACGGGTGGCTACACCTTC.